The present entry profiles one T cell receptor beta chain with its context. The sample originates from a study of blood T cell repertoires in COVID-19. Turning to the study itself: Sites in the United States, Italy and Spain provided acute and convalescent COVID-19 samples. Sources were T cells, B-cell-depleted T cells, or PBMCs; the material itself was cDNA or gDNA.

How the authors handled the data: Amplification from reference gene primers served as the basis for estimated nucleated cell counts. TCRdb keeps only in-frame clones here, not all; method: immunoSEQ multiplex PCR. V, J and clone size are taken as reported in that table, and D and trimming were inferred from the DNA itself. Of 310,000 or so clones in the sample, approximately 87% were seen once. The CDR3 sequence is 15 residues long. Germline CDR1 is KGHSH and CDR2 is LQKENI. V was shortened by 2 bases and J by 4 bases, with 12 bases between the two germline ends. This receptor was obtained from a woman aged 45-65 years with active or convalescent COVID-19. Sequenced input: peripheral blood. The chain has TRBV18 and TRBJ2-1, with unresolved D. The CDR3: CASSPSVYGYNEQFF. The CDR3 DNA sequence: TGTGCCAGCTCACCATCCGTTTACGGTTACAATGAGCAGTTCTTC.